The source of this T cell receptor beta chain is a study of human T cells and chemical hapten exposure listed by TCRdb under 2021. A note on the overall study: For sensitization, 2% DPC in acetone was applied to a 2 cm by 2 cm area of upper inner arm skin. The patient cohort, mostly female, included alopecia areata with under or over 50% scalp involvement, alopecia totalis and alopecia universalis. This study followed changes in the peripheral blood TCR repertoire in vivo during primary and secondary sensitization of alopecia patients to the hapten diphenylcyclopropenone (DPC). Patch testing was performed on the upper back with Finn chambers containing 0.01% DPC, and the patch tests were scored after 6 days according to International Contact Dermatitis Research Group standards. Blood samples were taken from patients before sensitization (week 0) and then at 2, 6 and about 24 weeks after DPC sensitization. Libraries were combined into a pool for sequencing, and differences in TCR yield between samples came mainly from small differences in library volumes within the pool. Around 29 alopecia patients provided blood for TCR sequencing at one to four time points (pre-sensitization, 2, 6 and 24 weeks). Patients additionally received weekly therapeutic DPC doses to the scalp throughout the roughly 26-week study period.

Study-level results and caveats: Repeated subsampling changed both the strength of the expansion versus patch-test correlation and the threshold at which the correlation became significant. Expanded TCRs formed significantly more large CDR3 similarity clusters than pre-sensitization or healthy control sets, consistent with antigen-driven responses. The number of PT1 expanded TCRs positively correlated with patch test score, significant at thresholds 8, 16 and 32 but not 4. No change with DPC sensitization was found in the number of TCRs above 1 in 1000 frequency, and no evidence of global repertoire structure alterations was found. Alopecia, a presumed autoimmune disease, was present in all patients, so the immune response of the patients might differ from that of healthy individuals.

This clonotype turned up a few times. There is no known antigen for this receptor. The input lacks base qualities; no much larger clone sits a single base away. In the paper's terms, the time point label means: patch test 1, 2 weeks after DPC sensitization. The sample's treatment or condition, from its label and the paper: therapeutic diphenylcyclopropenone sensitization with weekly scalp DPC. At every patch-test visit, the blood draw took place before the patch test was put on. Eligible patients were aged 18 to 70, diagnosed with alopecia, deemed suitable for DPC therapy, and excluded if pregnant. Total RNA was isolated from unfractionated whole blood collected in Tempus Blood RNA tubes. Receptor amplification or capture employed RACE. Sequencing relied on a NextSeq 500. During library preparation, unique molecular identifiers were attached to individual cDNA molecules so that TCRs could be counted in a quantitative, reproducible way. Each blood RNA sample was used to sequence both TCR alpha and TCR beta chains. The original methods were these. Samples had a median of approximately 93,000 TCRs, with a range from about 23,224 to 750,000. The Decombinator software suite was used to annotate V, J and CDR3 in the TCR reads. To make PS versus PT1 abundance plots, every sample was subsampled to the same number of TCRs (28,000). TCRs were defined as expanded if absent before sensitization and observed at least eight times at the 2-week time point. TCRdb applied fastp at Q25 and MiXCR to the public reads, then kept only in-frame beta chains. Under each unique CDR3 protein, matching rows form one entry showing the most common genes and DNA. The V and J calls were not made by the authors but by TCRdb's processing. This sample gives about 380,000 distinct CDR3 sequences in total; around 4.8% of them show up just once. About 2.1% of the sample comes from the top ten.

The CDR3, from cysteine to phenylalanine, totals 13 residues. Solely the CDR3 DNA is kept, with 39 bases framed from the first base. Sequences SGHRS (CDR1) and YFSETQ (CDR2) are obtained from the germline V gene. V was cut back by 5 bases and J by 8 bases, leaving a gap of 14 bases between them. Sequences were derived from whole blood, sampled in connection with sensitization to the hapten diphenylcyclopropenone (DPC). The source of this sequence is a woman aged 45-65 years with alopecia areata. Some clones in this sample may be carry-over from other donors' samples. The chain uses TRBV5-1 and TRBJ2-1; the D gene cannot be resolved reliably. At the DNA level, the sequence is TGCGCCAGCAGGTCCCCTCGAGGTGATGAGCAGTTCTTC. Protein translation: CASRSPRGDEQFF.